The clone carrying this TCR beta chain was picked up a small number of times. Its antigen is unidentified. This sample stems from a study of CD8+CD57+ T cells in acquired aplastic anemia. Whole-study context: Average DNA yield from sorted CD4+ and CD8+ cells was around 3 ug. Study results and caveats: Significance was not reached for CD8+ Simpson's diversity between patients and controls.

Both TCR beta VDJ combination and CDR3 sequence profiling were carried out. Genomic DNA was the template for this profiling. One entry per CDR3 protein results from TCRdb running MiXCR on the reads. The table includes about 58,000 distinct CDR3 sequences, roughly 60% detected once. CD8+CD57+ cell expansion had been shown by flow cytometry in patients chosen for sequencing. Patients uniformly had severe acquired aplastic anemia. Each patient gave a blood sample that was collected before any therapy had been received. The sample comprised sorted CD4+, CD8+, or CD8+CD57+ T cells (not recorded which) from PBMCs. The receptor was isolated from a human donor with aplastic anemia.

CDR3 protein: CSFPLPPEGDPYGYTF. CDR3 coding DNA: TGCAGCTTTCCTCTACCACCTGAGGGAGACCCCTATGGCTACACCTTC. The gene calls are TRBV29-1 and TRBJ1-2, with unresolved D. Germline lookup yields CDR1 SQVTM and CDR2 ANQGSEA. V gave up 8 bases and J gave up 4 bases, with 26 bases separating them. The CDR3 extends over 16 amino acids.